This record concerns one TCR beta chain sequence. The antigen remains undetermined. The sample belongs to a study of cytomegalovirus exposure and HLA in healthy donors. Study outcomes and limitations: Previously analyzed data showed that most TCR beta V segments were productive at a frequency of about 90% or about 30%. The authors judged a highly shared variant cluster likely a sequencing artifact. Around 160 TCR beta chains were listed as cytomegalovirus-associated. Further analysis, carried out later, found HLA-associated TCR beta chains more clonally expanded than equally common other chains.

Trimming shortened V by 5 bases and J by 6 bases, and 8 bases separated the two germline ends. CDR1 is MDHEN and CDR2 is SYDVKM in the germline V gene. This CDR3 has 12 residues. The PCR contained 60 Vbeta and 13 Jbeta primers. Assay used: immunoSEQ multiplex PCR; TCRdb lists only in-frame clones, some missing. The sample holds some 130,000 clones. The sequence was obtained from a woman aged 40 to 50 in good health and CMV-seropositive. Input material: PBMCs. This chain uses TRBV28 with TRBJ2-1; no clear D gene. The CDR3 DNA sequence: TGTGCCAGCAGTCCCCGTCGCAATGAGCAGTTCTTC. The encoded protein is CASSPRRNEQFF.